The clone carrying this T cell receptor (beta chain) was detected ten times or more. The data belong to a study of neurological immune-mediated disorders. Each sequencing run yielded over 170 million TCR-beta sequences from 15-18 subjects. TCRdb reprocessed the 5' RACE reads with MiXCR, giving one entry per CDR3 protein. The sample has fewer than 20,000 distinct CDR3 sequences, about 10% seen once; the top ten hold roughly 29%. This CDR3 region has 12 residues. Germline V gene lookup returns CDR1 DFQATT and CDR2 SNEGSKA (reference sequence). Sequenced: CD8+ T cells from blood. This chain links TRBV20-1 with TRBJ1-1; D perhaps matches TRBD1 (5 bases). The source is a woman aged 45 to 65 in good health. CDR3 bases: TGCAGCGACCAGGGTTCCGGCACTGAAGCTTTCTTT. This codes for CSDQGSGTEAFF.